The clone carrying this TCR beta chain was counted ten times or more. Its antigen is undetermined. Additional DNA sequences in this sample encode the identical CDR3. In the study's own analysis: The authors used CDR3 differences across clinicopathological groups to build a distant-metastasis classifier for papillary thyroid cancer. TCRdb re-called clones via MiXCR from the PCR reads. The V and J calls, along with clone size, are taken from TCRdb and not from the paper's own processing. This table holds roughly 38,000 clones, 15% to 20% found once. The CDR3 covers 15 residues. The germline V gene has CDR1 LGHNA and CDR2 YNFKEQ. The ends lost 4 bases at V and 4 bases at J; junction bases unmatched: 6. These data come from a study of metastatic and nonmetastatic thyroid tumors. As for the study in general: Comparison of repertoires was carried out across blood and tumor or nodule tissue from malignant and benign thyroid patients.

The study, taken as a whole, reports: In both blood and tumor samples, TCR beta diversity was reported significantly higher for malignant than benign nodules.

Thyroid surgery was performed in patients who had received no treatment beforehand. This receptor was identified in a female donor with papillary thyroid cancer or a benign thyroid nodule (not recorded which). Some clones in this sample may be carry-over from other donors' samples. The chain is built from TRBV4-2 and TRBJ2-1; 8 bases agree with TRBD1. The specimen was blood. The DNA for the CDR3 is TGTGCCAGCAGCCCGGGACAGGACTCGTACAATGAGCAGTTCTTC. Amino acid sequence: CASSPGQDSYNEQFF.